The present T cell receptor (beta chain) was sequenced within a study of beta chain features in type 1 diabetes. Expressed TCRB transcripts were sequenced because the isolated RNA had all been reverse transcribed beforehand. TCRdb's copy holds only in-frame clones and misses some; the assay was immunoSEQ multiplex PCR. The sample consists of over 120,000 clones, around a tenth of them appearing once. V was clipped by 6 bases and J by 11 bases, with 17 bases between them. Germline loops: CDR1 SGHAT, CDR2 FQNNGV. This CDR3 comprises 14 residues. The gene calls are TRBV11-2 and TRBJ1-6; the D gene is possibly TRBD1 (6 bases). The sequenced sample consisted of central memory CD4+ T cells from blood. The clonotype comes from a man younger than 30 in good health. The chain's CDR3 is CASSPPQGTAPLHF. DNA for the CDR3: TGTGCCAGCAGTCCACCGCAGGGGACGGCACCCCTCCACTTT. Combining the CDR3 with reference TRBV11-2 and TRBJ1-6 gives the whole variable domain EAGVAQSPRYKIIEKRQSVAFWCNPISGHATLYWYQQILGQGPKLLIQFQNNGVVDDSQLPKDRFSAERLKGVDSTLKIQPAKLEDSAVYLCASSPPQGTAPLHFGNGTRLTVT.